This TCR beta chain came from a study of OX40 agonist ivuxolimab in advanced cancers. In terms of the full investigation: Ivuxolimab, which targeted the costimulatory receptor OX40 (CD134), was an agonistic, fully human IgG2 monoclonal antibody. In the dose-escalation cohort, 82.7% of patients were male, and the mean age was approximately 60 years, with a range of about 20 to 79. Of the roughly 53 patients in dose escalation, about 20 had hepatocellular carcinoma, some 15 had melanoma, 9 had renal cell carcinoma and 9 had head and neck cancer. The paper reports the monotherapy dose-escalation portion (N of about 51 patients) of the phase I ivuxolimab trial. Partial responses were achieved by three dose-escalation patients, of whom one had hepatocellular carcinoma and two had cutaneous melanoma. The point of sequencing TCRbeta in the periphery was to test whether ivuxolimab changed TCR sequence diversity and drove clonal T-cell expansion. Patients were allowed to have had prior anti-PD-1, anti-PD-L1 or anti-CTLA-4 therapy, and less than 45% of the dose-escalation patients had previously received checkpoint inhibitors. Intravenous ivuxolimab was administered to patients every 2 weeks at six dose levels: 0.01, 0.1, 0.3, 1.5, 3 and 10 mg/kg. The study at large found these results: Partial responders in the 0.1-3.0 mg/kg groups had among the lowest normalized peripheral clonal expansion, especially among CD8+ T cells. After ivuxolimab, CD8+ T cells had more expanded clones than CD4+ T cells on average. Low levels of normalized T-cell clonal expansion were also seen in some nonresponding patients. At doses of 0.1 to 3.0 mg/kg, clonal expansion of both CD4+ and CD8+ blood T cells was observed from baseline to week 6. Which antigens the clonally expanded peripheral T cells were specific for was not determined.

This clone was seen only once. Its recognized antigen is unknown. Base quality data are lacking; no much larger clone is found one base away. The CDR3 sequence holds 13 residues, the cysteine and phenylalanine included. CDR3 DNA is the only sequence kept; it has 39 bases, read in frame from the first base. V sheds 0 bases and J sheds 10 bases, leaving 10 bases between their ends. According to the germline V gene, CDR1 reads LGHNA and CDR2 reads YNFKEQ. Patients with a history of autoimmune disease or receiving systemic immunosuppression were excluded from the trial. Peripheral blood for TCR sequencing was drawn from every dose cohort at baseline, at cycle 4 day 1 and at cycle 7 day 1. Samples came from an open-label, multicenter, first-in-human phase I dose-escalation trial of ivuxolimab. Adults with locally advanced or metastatic melanoma, renal cell carcinoma, hepatocellular carcinoma or head and neck squamous cell carcinoma were enrolled in the trial. CD4+ and CD8+ T cells were sorted separately from peripheral blood before TCR sequencing.

To sequence the TCRbeta CDR3 region, genomic DNA was isolated from the sorted cells. The immunoSEQ Assay was used to sequence the TCRbeta CDR3 regions. TCRdb's version of the immuneACCESS table is confined to in-frame rearrangements and falls short of the full clone set. An unresolved V gene accounts for under half of the shortfall where checked; the remainder is of unknown origin. The sample records tens of thousands of clones, 85% of which are singletons. 5.5% to 7.5% of the sample lies in the top ten. The source was CD4+ or CD8+ T cells sorted from blood, collected in a trial of the OX40 agonist ivuxolimab. The chain was built from TRBV4-2 and TRBJ2-1; tentative D gene TRBD2, with 5 bases matching. The TCR was taken from an adult with an advanced solid tumor such as melanoma, head and neck, liver or kidney cancer. The CDR3 is CASSQEMPGEQFF. The nucleotide sequence is TGTGCCAGCAGCCAAGAGATGCCGGGAGAGCAGTTCTTC.